This T cell receptor (beta chain) was obtained from a study of identical twins. General study results and limits: Out-of-frame TCR alpha sharing observed in monozygotic twins exceeded model estimates. Cross-sectional statistics underpinned the conclusions; the same donors were not followed.

Unique molecular identifiers were present on cDNA, and template switching added a universal primer site. TCRdb reanalysed the 5' RACE reads using MiXCR and keeps one entry per CDR3 protein. Of 240,000 or so distinct CDR3 sequences detected, about an eighth appear once; the ten largest clones hold approximately 4%. Remarks on this clonotype: Its target is unknown.

The CDR3 runs to 13 residues. Germline CDR1 SQVTM, CDR2 ANQGSEA. The germline V and J ends were trimmed by 3 bases and 3 bases, with 11 bases remaining between them. These sequences were also reported in another study, on yellow fever vaccine responses in identical twins.

The gene calls are TRBV29-1 and TRBJ1-2; D is undetermined. The clonotype comes from a young woman in good health. The sequencing sample was made of memory (CD45RO+) T cells sorted from blood. CDR3 nucleotides: TGCAGCGTTGACTCCGTAGACGACTATGGCTACACCTTC. Residues: CSVDSVDDYGYTF.